This note documents a single T cell receptor beta chain sequence. What it recognizes is unknown. The sample is drawn from a study of CD8+ T cells in alopecia areata. As for the study in general: Those patients who were treated received oral tofacitinib, which was given at 5 to 10 mg twice daily for moderate-to-severe alopecia areata. Findings and limits, study-wide: Researchers reported that TCR sharing among patients proved less clear than in mice, possibly HLA-linked. Scalp sequencing captures resident alphabeta T cells of normal skin too. Clonality was higher in lesional than normal scalp, especially in alopecia totalis/universalis.

The authors extracted RNA and reverse transcribed it into cDNA as the sequencing template. Here immunoSEQ multiplex PCR was the method, and the copy in TCRdb shows in-frame clones only, minus some. Of 61,000 or so clones listed, around 96% are singletons. The receptor was isolated from a human donor with alopecia areata. The sequencing here drew on CD8+ T cells sorted from blood, taken at week 0.

The CDR3 sequence: CASSWGPGQNYEQYF. CDR3 nucleotide sequence: TGTGCCAGCAGCTGGGGACCGGGACAGAACTACGAGCAGTACTTC. This chain uses TRBV5-4 with TRBJ2-7, with 7 bases identical to TRBD1. The CDR3 consists of 15 residues. Germline loops: CDR1 SGHNT, CDR2 YYREEE (reference sequence). V lost 3 bases and J lost 3; bases outside the gene matches: 9.